These 15 T cell receptor beta chains came from one sample sequenced in a study of Graves' ophthalmopathy and Graves' hyperthyroidism. RNA transcripts provided the template for amplifying TCR beta CDR3 regions. The library came from an HTBI-primed first-round RT-PCR and a second-round multiplex PCR. TCRdb reprocessed the multiplex PCR reads with MiXCR, giving one entry per CDR3 protein. The repertoire has roughly 220,000 distinct CDR3 sequences, around 42% of them found once; the top ten carry about half. The sequencing input was peripheral blood. Receptor source: an adult man with Graves' ophthalmopathy.

This clonotype was detected only a few times. The rearrangement joins TRBV29-1 to TRBJ2-7; 7 nucleotides align to TRBD2. CDR1 and CDR2 from the germline V gene are SQVTM and ANQGSEA. The junction had 7 bases not matched to a gene; V was cut back by 2 bases and J by 3 bases. The CDR3 has 14 residues. The CDR3 sequence is CSVESGVGFYEQYF. CDR3 nucleotide sequence: TGCAGCGTTGAAAGCGGGGTAGGCTTCTACGAGCAGTACTTC.

The rearrangement uses TRBV10-3 and TRBJ1-1, with TRBD1 identical over 7 bases. This CDR3 is built from 13 residues. Trimming cost V 10 bases and J 2 bases; bases outside gene matches: 7. CDR1 ENHRY and CDR2 SYGVKD come from the germline V gene. The CDR3 bases are TGTGCCACCCGGACAGGAGGTAACACTGAAGCTTTCTTT. Amino acids: CATRTGGNTEAFF.

The rearrangement joins TRBV9 to TRBJ2-7; possibly TRBD1 or TRBD2 for D (7 bases each). The length of the CDR3 is 14 residues. The germline CDR1 and CDR2 sequences are SGDLS and YYNGEE. The V end lost 4 bases, the J end lost 2 bases, and 13 bases lay between the germline ends. The CDR3 loop is CASSQGGTAYEQYF. In nucleotides, the CDR3 is TGTGCCAGCAGCCAGGGGGGGACAGCCTACGAGCAGTACTTC.

Only a few counts were recorded for this clonotype. The genes are TRBV12-3 or TRBV12-4 and TRBJ1-1, with a weak D call TRBD1 (5 bases). V shed 5 bases and J shed 5 bases, with 18 bases lying between them. There are 15 residues in the CDR3. CDR3 nucleotide sequence: TGTGCCAGCAGTGCTCCGGGACGCCGCGCTACTGAAGCTTTCTTT. Amino acids: CASSAPGRRATEAFF.

There are many counts of this clonotype. The rearrangement joins TRBV10-3 to TRBJ1-2; D remains ambiguous. Trimming stripped 2 bases from V and 4 bases from J, with 8 bases between. The CDR3 contains 13 residues. CDR1 ENHRY and CDR2 SYGVKD come from the germline V gene. This CDR3 is CAISEVEGYGYTF. CDR3 nucleotide sequence: TGTGCCATCAGTGAGGTGGAGGGCTATGGCTACACCTTC.

This rearrangement joins TRBV19 to TRBJ1-2, with TRBD1 matching 7 bases. Germline CDR1 and CDR2: LNHDA and SQIVND (reference sequence). The V segment lost 4 bases and the J segment 4 bases; nucleotides outside the gene matches: 9. The CDR3 length is 15 residues. In DNA form, the CDR3 reads TGTGCCAGTAGTACCAGGACAGGAAACATCTATGGCTACACCTTC. Translating gives CASSTRTGNIYGYTF.

This sequence joins TRBV7-2 and TRBJ2-5, with 8 bases identical to TRBD2. CDR3 length: 16 amino acids. Germline V gives CDR1 SGHTA, CDR2 FQGNSA. Germline trimming cut 1 base from V and 1 base from J; bases unmatched to any gene: 5. In DNA form, the CDR3 reads TGTGCCAGCAGCTTAGAATCTAGCGGGTTCCAAGAGACCCAGTACTTC. It codes for CASSLESSGFQETQYF.

The sample holds many counts of this clonotype. V usage is TRBV25-1 and J usage is TRBJ1-1; D call uncertain. CDR3 size: 15 residues. The V end was cut by 2 bases, the J end by 0 bases, with 10 bases between. CDR1 MGHDK and CDR2 SYGVNS come from the germline V gene. The CDR3 sequence is CASSEGGTLNTEAFF. Here the CDR3 DNA reads TGTGCCAGCAGTGAAGGTGGTACGCTGAACACTGAAGCTTTCTTT.

This clonotype was seen only once. An end of the junction differs from the germline gene, which may be a read error. This chain connects TRBV12-3 or TRBV12-4 to TRBJ2-7; TRBD2 matches 9 bases. CDR3 length: 17 residues. CDR3 sequence: CASSRGVELAGAYEQYF. The CDR3 DNA reads TGCGCCAGCAGCCGAGGGGTCGAGTTAGCGGGGGCCTACGAGCAGTACTTC.

This chain links TRBV6-5 with TRBJ1-1, with TRBD1 identical over 10 bases. Trimming took 5 bases from V and 5 from J; bases not matched to a gene: 11. Germline-derived CDR1 and CDR2 are MNHEY and SVGAGI. The CDR3 has 16 residues. In DNA form, the CDR3 reads TGTGCCAGCAGTAGGGACAGGGGACCAATTAATACTGAAGCTTTCTTT. Its protein is CASSRDRGPINTEAFF.

The CDR3 spells CASSQETRGTEQYF. In DNA form, the CDR3 reads TGCGCCAGCAGCCAAGAAACGCGGGGAACCGAGCAGTACTTC. The rearrangement uses TRBV4-1 and TRBJ2-7; a weak D match, TRBD2 (6 bases). Germline lookup yields CDR1 MGHRA and CDR2 YSYEKL. Trimming removed 0 bases from V and 6 bases from J, with 12 bases in between. The CDR3 loop spans 14 amino acids.

This clonotype was seen ten or more times. V and J are TRBV10-3 and TRBJ1-4; tentatively, D is TRBD1 (6 bases). Between the trimmed V and J ends, which lost 3 bases and 12 bases, there was a span of 11 bases. Per the germline V gene, CDR1 is ENHRY and CDR2 is SYGVKD. The CDR3 sequence is 12 residues long. The CDR3 region is CAISEGGSELFF. CDR3 nucleotides: TGTGCCATCAGTGAAGGGGGGTCGGAACTGTTTTTT.

Regarding this clonotype: A much larger clone differs by one base, so this may be a read error. The genes are TRBV12-3 or TRBV12-4 and TRBJ2-6, with D hard to call. Trimming cost V 6 bases and J 0 bases, with 6 bases left between them. CDR3 length equals 14 residues. This CDR3 reads CASRTSSGANVLTF. The CDR3, as DNA: TGTGCCAGCAGGACGAGCTCTGGGGCCAACGTCCTGACTTTC.

The chain has TRBV19 and TRBJ1-6, with 7 bases aligning to TRBD1. V shed 11 bases and J 7 bases; nucleotides not matched to a gene: 8. The length of the CDR3 is 13 residues. CDR1 and CDR2 (germline): LNHDA, SQIVND (reference sequence). Written as DNA, the CDR3 is TGTGCCTCCGGGACAGAGAGAAATTCACCCCTCCACTTT. This gives the protein CASGTERNSPLHF.

The V gene is TRBV4-1, the J gene TRBJ2-7, with unresolved D. Germline V CDR1 and CDR2: MGHRA, YSYEKL. V gave up 7 bases and J gave up 6 bases, with 13 bases separating them. This CDR3 is 12 amino acids long. The CDR3 loop is CASISQGREQYF. The CDR3 DNA reads as TGCGCCAGCATCTCACAAGGACGCGAGCAGTACTTC.